Listed below are T cell receptor beta chains from one sample, sequenced in a study of tumor-infiltrating lymphocytes in primary liver carcinoma. MiXCR, run by TCRdb on the multiplex PCR reads, gives a single entry per CDR3 protein. The sample includes roughly 80,000 distinct CDR3 sequences, around 70% of them seen just once. Sequencing was performed on liver tumor tissue from sampling region 1. Every receptor here comes from a man between 40 and 49 years old with primary liver carcinoma and hepatitis B virus infection. The CDR3 runs from the conserved cysteine through the conserved F or W.

v_gene | CDR3aa
TRBV11-2 | CASSLDAPNPLAGGQETQYF
TRBV10-3 | CAISGSVASHEQYF
TRBV9 | CASSAGMITEAFF
TRBV6-6 | CASARDEPTDTQYF
TRBV6-1 | CASHRGTTPVDTQYF
TRBV11-2 | CTGTPMEAAHYEQYF
TRBV5-1 | CASSSQGGADTQYF
TRBV7-9 | CASSLGTDTGELFF
TRBV11-2 | CATSLTDGAYERYF
TRBV5-4 | CPSSSPGLAGGDTQYF
TRBV7-9 | CACSLTGGAIYEQYF
TRBV6-2/TRBV6-3 | CVSSYTRYGEQYF
TRBV28 | CTSRKREGLYEQFF
TRBV29-1 | CSVFSRDDSNEPQHF
TRBV29-1 | CSVDGQCGNEQYF
TRBV29-1 | CSIFKTGSFGNTIYF
TRBV11-2 | CASSFTYEHNF
TRBV11-2 | CVSSLTDTAYEQYF
TRBV28 | CAIQTARISYEQYF
TRBV29-1 | CSVKGREGIREEQCF
TRBV6-1 | CASRDRGRNTDTRYF
TRBV28 | CACSPTGDTDTQYF
TRBV11-2 | CACSLGQVDHEQYF
TRBV11-2 | CASSLSVGISYDQCF